One and the same sample provided the 27 T cell receptor beta chains below, sequenced in a study of T cell changes during pregnancy in multiple sclerosis. Sequencing used immunoSEQ multiplex PCR; TCRdb keeps in-frame clones, though not all of them. This sample has approximately 66,000 clones, with 90% to 95% found just once. This specimen consisted of CD8+ T cells from peripheral blood mononuclear cells, obtained before pregnancy. These receptors were obtained from a female donor with multiple sclerosis, enrolled in a pregnancy study.

This chain links TRBV19 with TRBJ1-2; 8 nucleotides align to TRBD1. Germline values: CDR1 LNHDA, CDR2 SQIVND (reference sequence). The trim removed 5 bases at V and 4 bases at J, leaving 9 bases unmatched. There are 15 residues in the CDR3. CDR3 residues: CASSSTGDYGYGYTF. CDR3 in DNA: TGTGCCAGTAGTTCGACAGGGGATTATGGCTATGGCTACACCTTC.

The chain carries TRBV19 and TRBJ1-1; no reliable D call. CDR1 LNHDA and CDR2 SQIVND come from the germline V gene (reference sequence). This CDR3 has 11 residues. V lost 7 bases, J lost 2 bases, and 5 bases lay in between. CDR3 sequence: CASIFNTEAFF. In nucleotides, the CDR3 is TGTGCCAGTATATTTAACACTGAAGCTTTCTTT.

The V call is TRBV5-4, the J call TRBJ2-7; 8 bases line up with TRBD1. J was trimmed by 4 bases and V by 4 bases; bases with no gene match: 7. Germline CDR1 is SGHNT and CDR2 is YYREEE (reference sequence). The CDR3 runs to 14 residues. The DNA of the CDR3 is TGTGCCAGCAGCCCGGACAGGGCTGGTTACGAGCAGTACTTC. This gives the protein CASSPDRAGYEQYF.

The CDR3 coding sequence is TGTGCCAGCGGAAGGACAGGGGCCAACACTGAAGCTTTCTTT. This codes for CASGRTGANTEAFF. This chain links TRBV6-1 with TRBJ1-1; 9 bases map to TRBD1. The J segment lost 2 bases and the V segment lost 8 bases, leaving 6 bases of the junction unmatched. This CDR3 is 14 amino acids long. Germline assignment: CDR1 MNHNS and CDR2 SASEGT.

V gene TRBV13 combines with J gene TRBJ1-5; D ambiguous. Trimming removed 2 bases at V and 5 bases at J, with 16 bases between. This CDR3 region has 16 residues. Germline assignment: CDR1 PRHDT and CDR2 FYEKMQ (reference sequence). CDR3 bases: TGTGCCAGCAGCTTAAGGACCGCGGGCGGGTATCAGCCCCAGCATTTT. Protein: CASSLRTAGGYQPQHF.

The chain is built from TRBV7-8 and TRBJ2-1; D is possibly TRBD1 (5 bases). CDR3 length: 13 residues. Looked up from germline, CDR1 is SGHVS and CDR2 is FQNEAQ. Trimming took 9 bases from V and 3 from J, leaving 12 bases between them. CDR3 amino acids: CASRQPGYNEQFF. The CDR3 nucleotides read TGTGCCAGTAGACAGCCCGGCTACAATGAGCAGTTCTTC.

The chain employs TRBV28 and TRBJ2-7; tentatively, D is TRBD1 (6 bases). The germline CDR1 and CDR2 sequences are MDHEN and SYDVKM. CDR3 length: 13 amino acids. V was shortened by 7 bases and J by 1 base, with 11 bases between the two germline ends. This CDR3 is CASNQGHSYEQYF. CDR3 in DNA: TGTGCCAGCAATCAGGGGCATTCCTACGAGCAGTACTTC.

The chain couples TRBV5-1 to TRBJ2-3; TRBD2 aligns across 12 bases. V gave up 4 bases and J gave up 2 bases; unmatched junction bases: 11. The CDR3 has 18 amino acids. Per germline, CDR1 SGHRS and CDR2 YFSETQ. CDR3 region: CASSRLAGGQGFTDTQYF. CDR3 in DNA: TGCGCCAGCAGCCGTCTAGCGGGGGGGCAAGGATTCACAGATACGCAGTATTTT.

The J gene is TRBJ1-2, the V gene TRBV27, with a possible D match to TRBD1 (5 bases). With 6 bases removed from V and 8 bases from J, the gap between germline ends came to 22 bases. The CDR3 spans 15 residues. Germline lookup yields CDR1 MNHEY and CDR2 SMNVEV (reference sequence). The CDR3 protein is CASSPGGGGGIGYTF. CDR3 sequence (DNA): TGTGCCAGCAGCCCCGGGGGGGGTGGTGGGATCGGCTACACCTTC.

This clone was observed a single time. V and J are TRBV1 and TRBJ1-1. TRBV1 represents a pseudogene. There are 15 residues in the CDR3. CDR3 in DNA: TGCACCAGCAGCCAGGGGGGACTCGAGAACACTGAAGCTTTCTTT. This sequence encodes CTSSQGGLENTEAFF.

The CDR3 region is CASSPVPGGGNEQFF. The CDR3 DNA reads as TGTGCCAGCAGCCCGGTCCCGGGGGGCGGGAATGAGCAGTTCTTC. The V gene is TRBV7-3, the J gene TRBJ2-1, with D perhaps matching TRBD2 (7 bases). The CDR3 covers 15 residues. The ends were cut back, 5 bases at V and 7 bases at J, with 18 bases in the middle. CDR1 is SGHTA, CDR2 FQGTGA, per germline. Full variable domain (missing parts from reference TRBV7-3 and TRBJ2-1): GAGVSQTPSNKVTEKGKYVELRCDPISGHTALYWYRQSLGQGPEFLIYFQGTGAADDSGLPNDRFFAVRPEGSVSTLKIQRTERGDSAVYLCASSPVPGGGNEQFFGPGTRLTVL.

The J gene is TRBJ1-1, the V gene TRBV2; no definite D call. V shed 5 bases and J shed 11 bases, with 15 bases lying between them. The CDR3 runs 12 residues. Germline CDR1 reads SNHLY; CDR2 reads FYNNEI. The CDR3, as DNA: TGTGCCAGCAGTCATCCTTCGCCCGAGGCTTTCTTT. Encoded protein: CASSHPSPEAFF. The whole variable domain, filled in from reference TRBV2 and TRBJ1-1, reads EPEVTQTPSHQVTQMGQEVILRCVPISNHLYFYWYRQILGQKVEFLVSFYNNEISEKSEIFDDQFSVERPDGSNFTLKIRSTKLEDSAMYFCASSHPSPEAFFGQGTRLTVV.

The gene calls are TRBV7-6 and TRBJ2-7; 11 nucleotides agree with TRBD2. This CDR3 contains 14 residues. Germline loops: CDR1 SGHVS, CDR2 FNYEAQ. Unmatched junction bases numbered 3, after V lost 4 bases and J lost 4 bases. CDR3 amino acids: CASSSRLAGYEQYF. In DNA form, the CDR3 reads TGTGCCAGCAGCTCAAGACTAGCGGGATACGAGCAGTACTTC.

The genes are TRBV7-6 and TRBJ2-5, with 7 bases fitting TRBD2. The CDR3 extends over 16 amino acids. V gave up 5 bases and J gave up 4 bases; unmatched junction bases: 13. Germline V gives CDR1 SGHVS, CDR2 FNYEAQ. The CDR3 sequence: CASSPTLAPNGETQYF. The CDR3 DNA is TGTGCCAGCAGCCCTACACTAGCGCCCAATGGAGAGACCCAGTACTTC.

This sequence joins TRBV5-4 and TRBJ2-3; 10 bases map to TRBD1. Trimming at V came to 6 bases and at J to 1 base, leaving 8 bases not matched to a gene. In germline, CDR1 is SGHNT, CDR2 YYREEE (reference sequence). CDR3 length equals 16 residues. CDR3 loop: CASTNPGTGGTDTQYF. The CDR3 DNA reads as TGTGCCAGCACCAACCCCGGGACAGGGGGCACAGATACGCAGTATTTT.

This chain connects TRBV7-6 to TRBJ1-1; maybe TRBD1 (6 bases). V was cut by 1 base and J by 4 bases, with 13 bases left in between. From germline, CDR1 is SGHVS and CDR2 FNYEAQ. The CDR3 contains 15 residues. The CDR3 reads CASSLGTQGSTEAFF. Here the CDR3 DNA reads TGTGCCAGCAGCTTAGGCACACAGGGTTCCACTGAAGCTTTCTTT.

This sequence joins TRBV7-8 and TRBJ2-1; D is unresolved. The CDR3 is 14 amino acids. Germline V gene sequence: CDR1 SGHVS, CDR2 FQNEAQ. Trimming shortened V by 1 base and J by 6 bases, and 10 bases separated the two germline ends. CDR3 coding DNA: TGTGCCAGCAGCTTAGTTTTCGGGTCCAATGAGCAGTTCTTC. As protein: CASSLVFGSNEQFF.

This chain uses TRBV15 with TRBJ1-1, with D perhaps TRBD1 (6 bases). CDR1 LNHNV and CDR2 YYDKDF come from the germline V gene (reference sequence). The V end lost 7 bases, the J end lost 3 bases, and 15 bases lay between the germline ends. This CDR3 is built from 14 residues. The CDR3 loop is CATTNREGYTEAFF. The CDR3 DNA sequence: TGTGCCACCACTAACAGGGAAGGGTACACTGAAGCTTTCTTT.

The V and J genes are TRBV6-4 and TRBJ1-2; TRBD1 matches at 8 bases. From germline, CDR1 is MRHNA and CDR2 SNTAGT. The CDR3 is 14 residues long. After removal of 7 bases from V and 3 bases from J, the junction contained 7 bases not matched to a gene. The CDR3 protein is CASIGQGGDYGYTF. CDR3 nucleotides: TGTGCCAGCATCGGACAGGGTGGAGACTATGGCTACACCTTC.

The chain joins TRBV29-1 to TRBJ1-2, with D maybe TRBD1 (5 bases). The CDR3 contains 12 residues. Looked up from germline, CDR1 is SQVTM and CDR2 is ANQGSEA. Trimming left V 2 bases short and J 5 bases short, with 9 bases between. The CDR3 protein is CSVEYGGYGYTF. CDR3 in DNA: TGCAGCGTTGAATACGGGGGATATGGCTACACCTTC.

The chain uses TRBV19 and TRBJ2-1; D may be TRBD2 (5 bases). Trimming left V 3 bases short and J 1 base short, with 13 bases between. The CDR3 runs 16 residues. Germline V lookup: CDR1 LNHDA, CDR2 SQIVND (reference sequence). The CDR3, as DNA: TGTGCCAGTAGTATGTCAGCTGGAGGTTCCTACAATGAGCAGTTCTTC. Encoded protein: CASSMSAGGSYNEQFF.

This clone was detected only a few times. The rearrangement links TRBV7-9 to TRBJ1-2, with a weak D call TRBD1 (6 bases). This CDR3 is 13 amino acids long. In germline, CDR1 is SEHNR, CDR2 FQNEAQ (reference sequence). V lost 5 bases and J 4 bases, leaving 11 bases between the germline ends. The CDR3 DNA follows: TGTGCCAGCAGCGCAGGGGCTACCTATGGCTACACCTTC. Protein: CASSAGATYGYTF.

The chain employs TRBV9 and TRBJ1-1, with 8 bases fitting TRBD1. The CDR3 has 15 residues. CDR1 is SGDLS and CDR2 is YYNGEE in the germline V gene. J lost 2 bases, V lost 3 bases, and 6 bases had no gene match. The CDR3 sequence: CASSGKTGVNTEAFF. The CDR3 nucleotides are TGTGCCAGCAGCGGAAAGACAGGGGTAAACACTGAAGCTTTCTTT.

The chain links TRBV4-1 to TRBJ2-7, with a possible D match to TRBD1 (5 bases). Trimming stripped 3 bases from V and 7 bases from J, with 16 bases between. The CDR3 is 14 amino acids. CDR1 and CDR2 (germline): MGHRA, YSYEKL. The CDR3 loop reads CASSHSGAPGEQYF. The CDR3 nucleotides are TGCGCCAGCAGCCATAGTGGGGCGCCAGGGGAGCAGTACTTC.

This clone was seen only once. The CDR3 DNA reads as TGTGCCAGCAGTAAGACCGGGACAGGGTTCTACGAGCAGTACTTC. It translates to CASSKTGTGFYEQYF. V usage is TRBV14 and J usage is TRBJ2-7, with 9 positions matching TRBD1. V was clipped by 6 bases and J by 3 bases; unmatched bases: 9. From germline, CDR1 is SGHDN and CDR2 FVKESK. There are 15 residues in the CDR3.

The CDR3 loop reads CAWSQGTEAFF. The CDR3 DNA follows: TGTGCCTGGAGCCAGGGCACTGAAGCTTTCTTT. The chain couples TRBV30 to TRBJ1-1; the D gene is possibly TRBD1 (5 bases). Trimming removed 3 bases from V and 4 bases from J, with 6 bases in between. The CDR3 extends over 11 amino acids. CDR1 is GTSNPN, CDR2 SVGIG, per germline (reference sequence). The whole variable domain, filled in from reference TRBV30 and TRBJ1-1, reads SQTIHQWPATLVQPVGSPLSLECTVEGTSNPNLYWYRQAAGRGLQLLFYSVGIGQISSEVPQNLSASRPQDRQFILSSKKLLLSDSGFYLCAWSQGTEAFFGQGTRLTVV.

This rearrangement joins TRBV9 to TRBJ2-1, with 8 bases fitting TRBD2. The CDR3 loop spans 15 amino acids. V dropped 0 bases and J dropped 7; count of bases not matched to a gene: 6. The germline gives CDR1 SGDLS, CDR2 YYNGEE. The CDR3 DNA reads TGTGCCAGCAGCGTAGACGGGGGGGCCATAAATGAGCAGTTCTTC. It specifies CASSVDGGAINEQFF. The full variable domain, completed using reference TRBV9 and TRBJ2-1, is DSGVTQTPKHLITATGQRVTLRCSPRSGDLSVYWYQQSLDQGLQFLIQYYNGEERAKGNILERFSAQQFPDLHSELNLSSLELGDSALYFCASSVDGGAINEQFFGPGTRLTVL.